This T cell receptor (beta chain) is drawn from a study of response to subunit inactivated influenza vaccine. MiXCR, run by TCRdb on the RT-PCR reads, gives a single entry per CDR3 protein. Altogether about 780,000 distinct CDR3 sequences are present, about a fifth being singletons, with the ten largest covering approximately 10%. The CDR3 consists of 15 residues. V lost 0 bases, J lost 5 bases, and 4 bases stayed unmatched. CDR1 DFQATT and CDR2 SNEGSKA come from the germline V gene (reference sequence). The sequences come from PBMCs from blood, collected approximately 5 days after vaccination. This rearrangement joins TRBV20-1 to TRBJ2-3, with 11 positions matching TRBD2. This receptor was taken from a man aged 45 to 65 who received an inactivated influenza vaccine. The CDR3 is CSARDRLAGGDTQYF. CDR3 coding DNA: TGCAGTGCTAGAGATCGGCTAGCGGGAGGAGATACGCAGTATTTT.